This T cell receptor (beta chain) is drawn from a study of cytomegalovirus exposure and HLA in healthy donors. The germline V gene has CDR1 SGHAT and CDR2 FQNNGV. The CDR3 contains 15 residues. V gave up 5 bases and J gave up 0 bases, with 11 bases separating them. Both 60 Vbeta primers and 13 Jbeta primers went into the PCR. The repertoire was sequenced with immunoSEQ multiplex PCR; TCRdb's copy has only in-frame clones and lacks some. The data hold under 200,000 clones, with roughly four fifths observed a single time. Regarding this clone: The antigen is undetermined.

Regarding the study as a whole: TCR beta V- and J-gene trimming was later associated with a missense DCLRE1C variant. TCR beta chains numbering approximately 150 were designated cytomegalovirus-associated.

Sequenced material: PBMCs. The sequence derives from a woman aged 50 to 60 in good health and CMV-seropositive. The rearrangement joins TRBV11-2 to TRBJ2-1; tentatively, D is TRBD2 (5 bases). CDR3 loop: CASSTGVSSYNEQFF. CDR3 in DNA: TGTGCCAGCAGCACCGGGGTAAGCTCCTACAATGAGCAGTTCTTC.